This T cell receptor beta chain was recovered during a study of technical replicates of blood from a handful of donors. The CDR3 sequence is 13 residues long. Germline lookup yields CDR1 GTSNPN and CDR2 SVGIG (reference sequence). Trimming took off 0 bases at V and 9 bases at J, with 14 bases between the two ends. Repertoires were generated with immunoSEQ multiplex PCR, while TCRdb's copy carries only in-frame clones and drops some. Altogether about 8,700 clones are present, 91% being singletons, with the ten largest covering around 9.7%. This clone was counted only a few times. The sequencing sample was made of PBMCs. The chain recombines TRBV30 with TRBJ1-1; weak D call: TRBD1 (6 bases). The clonotype was recovered from a human donor in good health. CDR3 in DNA: TGTGCCTGGAGTGTACAAGGGGGTTCGAAAGCTTTCTTT. Translated, it gives CAWSVQGGSKAFF.